What follows are 14 T cell receptor beta chains derived from one specimen sequenced in a study of neurological immune-mediated disorders (dated by TCRdb to the late 2010s). Library creation used 5' RACE. The sequencer was an Illumina HiSeq 2500. TCRdb passed the public sequencing reads through fastp at Q25 and MiXCR, retaining productive beta sequences. Under each unique CDR3 protein, matching rows form one entry showing the most common genes and DNA. The sample table holds over 65,000 distinct CDR3 sequences, of which about 9.5% were seen once. 1.7% of the sample lies in the top ten. Sample: PBMCs. Receptors were obtained from a man aged 50-59 years in good health.

Notes on this clonotype: This may arise from a read error, as a much more abundant clone is one base away. The rearrangement joins TRBV6-5 to TRBJ2-5, with TRBD2 identical over 10 bases. The ends lost 7 bases at V and 7 bases at J; junction bases unmatched: 12. Germline values: CDR1 MNHEY, CDR2 SVGAGI. This CDR3 contains 15 residues. CDR3 bases: TGTGCCAGCAAAAATAAAGCGGGAGGGATAGGGACCCAGTACTTC. The encoded protein is CASKNKAGGIGTQYF.

Many counts were recorded for this clonotype. This chain connects TRBV7-8 to TRBJ2-1; 7 bases align to TRBD1. Germline V gene lookup returns CDR1 SGHVS and CDR2 FQNEAQ. V lost 5 bases and J lost 6; bases outside the gene matches: 10. The CDR3 runs to 15 residues. The CDR3 loop is CASSPLDRRGNEQFF. The CDR3 nucleotides are TGTGCCAGCAGCCCCCTGGACAGGCGAGGCAATGAGCAGTTCTTC.

In this sample, this clonotype turned up many times. The chain carries TRBV27 and TRBJ2-3, with TRBD2 as a possible D gene (7 bases). The CDR3 extends over 15 amino acids. Trimming left V 5 bases short and J 6 bases short, with 18 bases between. The germline CDR1 and CDR2 sequences are MNHEY and SMNVEV (reference sequence). CDR3 in DNA: TGTGCCAGCAGTCCAGTCTGGGGGGGCTTGGATACGCAGTATTTT. Its translation: CASSPVWGGLDTQYF.

The rearrangement uses TRBV3-1 and TRBJ2-3, with D possibly TRBD2 on 5 matching bases. In germline, CDR1 is LGHDT, CDR2 YNNKEL (reference sequence). CDR3 length: 16 residues. V gave up 0 bases and J gave up 11 bases, with 21 bases separating them. The CDR3 DNA reads TGTGCCAGCAGCCAAGATCACGGGATCGGCACCGGGGAGCAGTATTTT. Translating gives CASSQDHGIGTGEQYF.

There are many counts of this clonotype. J is TRBJ2-7 and V is TRBV29-1; 11 positions agree with TRBD2. V shed 5 bases and J 7 bases; nucleotides not matched to a gene: 7. This CDR3 has 13 amino acids. Germline V gene sequence: CDR1 SQVTM, CDR2 ANQGSEA. CDR3 bases: TGCAGCGTTACACTAGCGGGAGACGGAGAGCAGTACTTC. Encoded protein: CSVTLAGDGEQYF.

This clonotype has a handful of counts. This rearrangement joins TRBV14 to TRBJ2-2; D not certain. Looked up from germline, CDR1 is SGHDN and CDR2 is FVKESK. CDR3 length: 13 amino acids. V was cut by 5 bases and J by 2 bases, with 6 bases left in between. The CDR3 DNA reads TGTGCCAGCAGCAGGGTCAACACCGGGGAGCTGTTTTTT. Translated, it gives CASSRVNTGELFF.

This clonotype occurred many times. This sequence joins TRBV14 and TRBJ2-3; 8 bases match TRBD2. The CDR3 length is 17 residues. J gave up 5 bases and V 2 bases, and 12 bases lay outside the gene matches. Per the germline V gene, CDR1 is SGHDN and CDR2 is FVKESK. In DNA, the CDR3 is TGTGCCAGCAGCCAACGACTAGCGTCCACCATGGGAGATACGCAGTATTTT. Protein sequence: CASSQRLASTMGDTQYF.

In this sample, this clonotype turned up many times. V gene TRBV20-1 combines with J gene TRBJ2-1; 8 nucleotides align to TRBD1. Losses at the gene ends were 1 base for V and 7 bases for J; bases not matched to a gene: 6. The CDR3 covers 14 residues. The germline V gene has CDR1 DFQATT and CDR2 SNEGSKA (reference sequence). The CDR3 is CSARGQGARNEQFF. The CDR3 nucleotides are TGCAGTGCTAGAGGGCAGGGGGCACGGAATGAGCAGTTCTTC.

This clonotype came up many times. Mismatch with germline at one junction end may stem from a read error. The chain carries TRBV5-5 and TRBJ2-1; possibly TRBD1 for D (5 bases). Germline V CDR1 and CDR2: SGHKS, YYEKEE (reference sequence). The CDR3 is 12 amino acids. CDR3 protein: CASSLWAGSINF. The DNA for the CDR3 is TGTGCCAGCAGCTTGTGGGCAGGGTCCATTAACTTC.

On this clonotype: Since a much larger clone is just one base distant, this may be a read error. This rearrangement joins TRBV28 to TRBJ2-7; TRBD1 might be the D (5 bases). Germline V gives CDR1 MDHEN, CDR2 SYDVKM. The CDR3 has 12 amino acids. The CDR3 region has the DNA TGTTCCAGCAGTCAGGGCCCCTACGAGCAGTACTTC. It codes for CSSSQGPYEQYF.

In its sample, this clonotype was seen many times. The rearrangement links TRBV29-1 to TRBJ1-5; tentative D call: TRBD1 (5 bases). CDR1 and CDR2 from the germline V gene are SQVTM and ANQGSEA. V lost 4 bases, J lost 3 bases, and 13 bases lay in between. This CDR3 is 14 amino acids long. For the CDR3, the DNA is TGCAGCGTTGCCTTCGGGGGAATCAATCAGCCCCAGCATTTT. Its translation: CSVAFGGINQPQHF.

The chain joins TRBV20-1 to TRBJ2-5; D gene uncertain. Germline V gene lookup returns CDR1 DFQATT and CDR2 SNEGSKA (reference sequence). There are 11 residues in the CDR3. The V gene lost 7 bases and the J gene lost 2 bases, with 8 bases spanning the gap. CDR3 protein: CSGLGQETQYF. CDR3 DNA sequence: TGCAGTGGGCTTGGGCAAGAGACCCAGTACTTC.

To note about this clonotype: With a much larger clone just one base away, this may be a read error. The rearrangement joins TRBV5-1 to TRBJ2-1, with D unclear. The CDR3 is 12 residues long. Germline V gene data show CDR1 as SGHRS and CDR2 as YFSETQ. The DNA of the CDR3 is TGCGCCAACAGCCCCGGGTTTAGTGAGCAGTTCTTC. Translating it yields CANSPGFSEQFF. Full variable domain (rest looked up from reference TRBV5-1 and TRBJ2-1): KAGVTQTPRYLIKTRGQQVTLSCSPISGHRSVSWYQQTPGQGLQFLFEYFSETQRNKGNFPGRFSGRQFSNSRSEMNVSTLELGDSALYLCANSPGFSEQFFGPGTRLTVL.

Ten or more counts support this clonotype. The chain couples TRBV20-1 to TRBJ2-1; D ambiguous. Germline values: CDR1 DFQATT, CDR2 SNEGSKA (reference sequence). V gave up 3 bases and J gave up 2 bases, with 11 bases separating them. CDR3 size: 14 residues. The CDR3 DNA reads as TGCAGTGCTAGTAAAGCGCTAGCCTACAATGAGCAGTTCTTC. This codes for CSASKALAYNEQFF.